A single sample gave rise to the 9 T cell receptor beta chains below, sequenced in a study of cytomegalovirus exposure and HLA in healthy donors. PCR used 60 Vbeta primers and 13 Jbeta primers. Here immunoSEQ multiplex PCR was the method, and the copy in TCRdb shows in-frame clones only, minus some. The sample has about 140,000 clones; just under 85% are singletons. Sequencing input: PBMCs. Receptors originate from a woman aged 40 to 55 in good health and CMV-seronegative.

V usage is TRBV7-2 and J usage is TRBJ2-7; D uncertain. Trimming took off 2 bases at V and 6 bases at J, with 8 bases between the two ends. Germline assignment: CDR1 SGHTA and CDR2 FQGNSA. CDR3 length equals 12 residues. The CDR3, as DNA: TGTGCCAGCAGCTTATACGGTCTCGAGCAGTACTTC. Amino acids: CASSLYGLEQYF.

This clone was seen a single time. The gene calls are TRBV7-2 and TRBJ2-7; D unclear. This CDR3 is 15 amino acids long. From germline, CDR1 is SGHTA and CDR2 FQGNSA. Trimming removed 1 base at V and 0 bases at J, with 10 bases between. CDR3 in DNA: TGTGCCAGCAGCTTAGGAAGAGTGAGCTCCTACGAGCAGTACTTC. Translating gives CASSLGRVSSYEQYF.

V gene TRBV28 combines with J gene TRBJ1-1, with a weak D call TRBD1 (6 bases). The CDR3 has 14 amino acids. Germline CDR1 and CDR2: MDHEN and SYDVKM. Trimming took off 6 bases at V and 4 bases at J, with 15 bases between the two ends. CDR3 in DNA: TGTGCCAGCAGCCCACAGGGTATGTTCACTGAAGCTTTCTTT. Translation: CASSPQGMFTEAFF.

The CDR3 DNA follows: TGTGCCAGCAGCTCAGAGACAGGGCATGAGCAGTTCTTC. It translates to CASSSETGHEQFF. This chain uses TRBV7-6 with TRBJ2-1; 7 positions agree with TRBD1. CDR3 length: 13 amino acids. Trimming cost V 4 bases and J 8 bases; bases outside gene matches: 5. Germline assignment: CDR1 SGHVS and CDR2 FNYEAQ.

The J gene is TRBJ2-7, the V gene TRBV9; 7 bases align to TRBD2. Trimming took 1 base from V and 5 from J; bases not matched to a gene: 6. The CDR3 length is 14 residues. Germline V gene sequence: CDR1 SGDLS, CDR2 YYNGEE. CDR3: CASSVRLAEDEQYF. CDR3 in DNA: TGTGCCAGCAGCGTAAGGCTAGCGGAAGACGAGCAGTACTTC. The whole variable domain, filled in from reference TRBV9 and TRBJ2-7, reads DSGVTQTPKHLITATGQRVTLRCSPRSGDLSVYWYQQSLDQGLQFLIQYYNGEERAKGNILERFSAQQFPDLHSELNLSSLELGDSALYFCASSVRLAEDEQYFGPGTRLTVT.

The chain recombines TRBV9 with TRBJ2-1, with a weak D call TRBD2 (6 bases). The V end was cut by 3 bases, the J end by 3 bases, with 16 bases between. CDR1 SGDLS and CDR2 YYNGEE come from the germline V gene. The CDR3 contains 16 residues. CDR3 sequence (DNA): TGTGCCAGCAGCGACTTAGCGGAAGGGTTCTACAATGAGCAGTTCTTC. This translates into CASSDLAEGFYNEQFF.

This rearrangement joins TRBV7-3 to TRBJ1-1; no clear D gene. Germline lookup yields CDR1 SGHTA and CDR2 FQGTGA. The CDR3 contains 13 residues. Trimming pared 3 bases from V and 1 base from J, leaving 6 bases between. CDR3 amino acids: CASSFAGNTEAFF. CDR3 nucleotide sequence: TGTGCCAGCAGCTTTGCAGGGAACACTGAAGCTTTCTTT.

The chain employs TRBV9 and TRBJ2-1; D gene unclear. Trimming stripped 4 bases from V and 0 bases from J, with 8 bases between. Germline V gives CDR1 SGDLS, CDR2 YYNGEE. The CDR3 runs to 14 residues. The CDR3 DNA reads TGTGCCAGCAGCCCCGATAGCTCCTACAATGAGCAGTTCTTC. This gives the protein CASSPDSSYNEQFF.

This chain connects TRBV6-6 to TRBJ2-1, with D possibly being TRBD2 (6 bases). Per the germline V gene, CDR1 is MNHNY and CDR2 is SVGAGI (reference sequence). The CDR3 has 15 residues. Deletions cut 5 bases from V and 0 bases from J, with 11 bases between. CDR3 DNA sequence: TGTGCCAGCAGTCCCGACGGGAGCTCCTACAATGAGCAGTTCTTC. It is translated as CASSPDGSSYNEQFF.